This TCR beta chain was sequenced in a study of beta chain features in type 1 diabetes. Study-wide points: Among patients with Type 1 diabetes, TCRB CDR3s were moderately but significantly shorter in every one of the four CD4+ subsets.

The V segment lost 2 bases and the J segment 3 bases; nucleotides outside the gene matches: 3. The CDR3 is 14 residues long. Germline V lookup: CDR1 GTSNPN, CDR2 SVGIG (reference sequence). This clone occurred a few times. What it binds is not known. Sequencing targeted expressed TCRB transcripts, as all isolated RNA had been reverse transcribed. Sequencing used immunoSEQ multiplex PCR; TCRdb keeps in-frame clones, though not all of them. The sample lists about 260,000 clones, around 24% occurring once. Sequences were obtained from naive CD4+ T cells from blood. This chain joins TRBV30 and TRBJ2-1, with TRBD2 matching 8 bases. The clonotype comes from a woman aged 30 to 39 with type 1 diabetes. CDR3 DNA sequence: TGTGCCTGGAGTCCGGGACTAGACTACAATGAGCAGTTCTTC. Protein product: CAWSPGLDYNEQFF. Drawing the rest from reference TRBV30 and TRBJ2-1, the complete variable domain is SQTIHQWPATLVQPVGSPLSLECTVEGTSNPNLYWYRQAAGRGLQLLFYSVGIGQISSEVPQNLSASRPQDRQFILSSKKLLLSDSGFYLCAWSPGLDYNEQFFGPGTRLTVL.